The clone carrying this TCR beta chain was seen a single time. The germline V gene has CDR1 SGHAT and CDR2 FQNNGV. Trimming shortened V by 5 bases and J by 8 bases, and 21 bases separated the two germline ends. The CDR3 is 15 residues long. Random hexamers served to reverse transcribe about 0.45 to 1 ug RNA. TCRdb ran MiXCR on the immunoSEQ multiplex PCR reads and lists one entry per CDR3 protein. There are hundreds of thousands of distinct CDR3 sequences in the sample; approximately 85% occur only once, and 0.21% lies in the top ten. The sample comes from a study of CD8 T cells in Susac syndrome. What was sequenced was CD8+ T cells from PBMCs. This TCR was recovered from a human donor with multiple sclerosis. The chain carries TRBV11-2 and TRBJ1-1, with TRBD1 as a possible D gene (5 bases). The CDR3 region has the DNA TGTGCCAGCAGCCCTACACATATATCGGGGGTCGAAGCTTTCTTT. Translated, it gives CASSPTHISGVEAFF.